This T cell receptor beta chain was captured in a study of T cell repertoires in cytomegalovirus infection. Study-wide context: CMV epitopes used comprised recently identified HLA-C-restricted ones and well-studied HLA-B-restricted ones. Public TCR beta signature analysis indicated the presence of both CMV infection and matching HLA type.

TCRdb re-called the reads through MiXCR, storing one row per CDR3 protein. The data show around 710,000 distinct CDR3 sequences, with under 35% seen just once and roughly 14% held by the top ten. For this clonotype: Its antigen remains unknown.

The CDR3 contains 13 residues. The V end was cut by 4 bases, the J end by 4 bases, with 12 bases between. Germline loops: CDR1 SGHRS, CDR2 YFSETQ. J is TRBJ2-7 and V is TRBV5-1; D ambiguous. Specimen: cultured CD8+ T cells from PBMCs, collected from culture after CMV antigen stimulation. The clonotype was recovered from a human donor in good health (CMV status not recorded). Some clones in this sample may be carry-over from other donors' samples. In DNA, the CDR3 is TGCGCCAGCAGCGATCCAAGTACTTACGAGCAGTACTTC. This translates into CASSDPSTYEQYF.